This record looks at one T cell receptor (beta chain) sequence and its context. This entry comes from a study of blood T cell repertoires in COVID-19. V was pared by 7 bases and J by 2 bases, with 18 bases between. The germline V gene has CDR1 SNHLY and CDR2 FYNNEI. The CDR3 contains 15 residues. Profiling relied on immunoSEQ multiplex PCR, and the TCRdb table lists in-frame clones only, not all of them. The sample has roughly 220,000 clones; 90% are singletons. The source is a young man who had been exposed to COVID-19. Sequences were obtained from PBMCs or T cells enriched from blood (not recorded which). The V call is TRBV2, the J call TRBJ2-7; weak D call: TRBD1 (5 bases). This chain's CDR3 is CASNPTKDTTYEQYF. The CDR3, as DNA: TGTGCCAGCAACCCAACAAAGGACACGACCTACGAGCAGTACTTC.